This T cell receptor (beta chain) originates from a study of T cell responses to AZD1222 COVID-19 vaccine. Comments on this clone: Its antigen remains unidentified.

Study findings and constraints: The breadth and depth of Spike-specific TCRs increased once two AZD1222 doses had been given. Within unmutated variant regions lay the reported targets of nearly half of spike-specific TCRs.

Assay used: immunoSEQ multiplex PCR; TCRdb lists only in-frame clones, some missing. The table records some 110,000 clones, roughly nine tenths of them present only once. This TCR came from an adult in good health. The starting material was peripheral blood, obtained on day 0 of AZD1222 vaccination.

The CDR3 reads CASSRDRAYEQYF. The CDR3 DNA is TGTGCCAGCAGCCGCGACCGAGCCTACGAGCAGTACTTC. This chain connects TRBV13 to TRBJ2-7, with D unclear. Germline lookup yields CDR1 PRHDT and CDR2 FYEKMQ (reference sequence). The CDR3 spans 13 residues. The V end was cut by 5 bases, the J end by 2 bases, with 10 bases between.